What follows describes a single T cell receptor beta chain. All recovered Cohort 3 donors got two negative PCRs, got clearance, or saw symptom resolution. V was cut by 0 bases and J by 0 bases, with 15 bases left in between. The CDR3 is made up of 19 amino acids. Germline V gene data show CDR1 as LGHNA and CDR2 as YNFKEQ. The sample is drawn from a study of blood T cell repertoires in COVID-19. Authors' analysis steps: Cell counts per sample came from amplifying reference gene primers. Sequenced by immunoSEQ multiplex PCR; TCRdb stores in-frame clones only, minus some. V and J calls and clone size are those listed in that table; D and trimming were worked out from the DNA. The sample lists hundreds of thousands of clones, 65% to 85% occurring once.

The V and J genes are TRBV4-2 and TRBJ2-6; a possible D gene is TRBD1 (6 bases). The receptor was isolated from a woman aged 40 to 49 who had recovered from COVID-19. Material for sequencing was PBMCs or T cells enriched from blood (not recorded which). The CDR3 reads CASSQDQLEGDSGANVLTF. The CDR3 coding sequence is TGTGCCAGCAGCCAAGACCAACTAGAGGGGGACTCTGGGGCCAACGTCCTGACTTTC.